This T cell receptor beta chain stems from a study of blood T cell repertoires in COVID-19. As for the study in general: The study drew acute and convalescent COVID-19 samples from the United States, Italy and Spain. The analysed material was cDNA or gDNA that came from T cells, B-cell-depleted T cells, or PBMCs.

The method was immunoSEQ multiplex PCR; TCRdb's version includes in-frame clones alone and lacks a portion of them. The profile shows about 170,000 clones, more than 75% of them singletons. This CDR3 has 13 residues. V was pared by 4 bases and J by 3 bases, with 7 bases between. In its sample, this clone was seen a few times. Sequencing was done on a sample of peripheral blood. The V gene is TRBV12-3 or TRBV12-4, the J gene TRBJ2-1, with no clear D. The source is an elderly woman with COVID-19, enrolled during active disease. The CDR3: CASSSQDYNEQFF. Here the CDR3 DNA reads TGTGCCAGCAGTTCTCAGGACTACAATGAGCAGTTCTTC.